Listed below are T cell receptor beta chains from one sample, sequenced in a study of blood T cell repertoires in COVID-19. Clones were sequenced by immunoSEQ multiplex PCR, and TCRdb holds only the in-frame ones, with some missing. Of fewer than 200,000 clones in the sample, about 83% were seen once. The sample consisted of peripheral blood. Receptors were obtained from a woman aged 70-85 years with COVID-19, enrolled during active disease. The CDR3 runs from the conserved cysteine through the conserved F or W. The D gene is left open where the match is weak. Where a row states a size, it is once, few, many or the class of an expanded clone; other rows omit it.

clone_size: few
v_call: TRBV7-9
d_call: NA
j_call: TRBJ2-1
cdr3_aa: CASSLARSSYNEQFF
cdr3_nt: TGTGCCAGCAGCTTAGCGCGGAGCTCCTACAATGAGCAGTTCTTC

clone_size: NA
v_call: TRBV6-5
d_call: NA
j_call: TRBJ1-4
cdr3_aa: CASSLENQGIEKLFF
cdr3_nt: TGTGCCAGCAGCTTAGAAAACCAGGGTATTGAAAAACTGTTTTTT

clone_size: NA
v_call: TRBV3-1/TRBV3-2
d_call: TRBD1
j_call: TRBJ1-4
cdr3_aa: CASSRSGQGFVEKLFF
cdr3_nt: TGTGCCAGCAGCCGATCGGGACAGGGATTCGTTGAAAAACTGTTTTTT

clone_size: NA
v_call: TRBV30
d_call: NA
j_call: TRBJ1-3
cdr3_aa: CAWSLTDTGDTIYF
cdr3_nt: TGTGCCTGGAGTTTAACGGACACGGGTGACACCATATATTTT

clone_size: NA
v_call: TRBV20-1
d_call: TRBD1
j_call: TRBJ2-1
cdr3_aa: CSASFLERDRPYNEQFF
cdr3_nt: TGCAGTGCTAGTTTCTTGGAGAGGGACAGACCCTACAATGAGCAGTTCTTC

clone_size: NA
v_call: TRBV3-1/TRBV3-2
d_call: TRBD2
j_call: TRBJ2-7
cdr3_aa: CASSPGTNPYEQYF
cdr3_nt: TGTGCCAGCAGCCCGGGGACTAACCCCTACGAGCAGTACTTC

clone_size: NA
v_call: TRBV30
d_call: TRBD1
j_call: TRBJ1-6
cdr3_aa: CAWSRDRRNSPLHF
cdr3_nt: TGTGCCTGGAGTAGGGACAGGCGGAATTCACCCCTCCACTTT

clone_size: NA
v_call: TRBV3-1/TRBV3-2
d_call: NA
j_call: TRBJ1-5
cdr3_aa: CASSQGVSGNQPQHF
cdr3_nt: TGTGCCAGCAGCCAAGGAGTGTCGGGGAATCAGCCCCAGCATTTT

clone_size: NA
v_call: TRBV7-9
d_call: NA
j_call: TRBJ1-6
cdr3_aa: CASSPPGKGNSPLHF
cdr3_nt: TGTGCCAGCAGCCCTCCCGGGAAGGGCAATTCACCCCTCCACTTT

clone_size: NA
v_call: TRBV24-1
d_call: NA
j_call: TRBJ1-2
cdr3_aa: CATSDLGTTSGYTF
cdr3_nt: TGTGCCACCAGTGATTTGGGGACTACCTCTGGCTACACCTTC

clone_size: once
v_call: TRBV18
d_call: TRBD2
j_call: TRBJ2-3
cdr3_aa: CASSPLSGITDTQYF
cdr3_nt: TGTGCCAGCTCACCACTTAGCGGGATCACAGATACGCAGTATTTT

clone_size: NA
v_call: TRBV28
d_call: NA
j_call: TRBJ1-5
cdr3_aa: CATGSGGTNQPQHF
cdr3_nt: TGTGCCACGGGATCGGGGGGTACCAATCAGCCCCAGCATTTT

clone_size: NA
v_call: TRBV7-9
d_call: TRBD1
j_call: TRBJ1-2
cdr3_aa: CASTPTGNYGYTF
cdr3_nt: TGTGCCAGCACCCCGACAGGGAACTATGGCTACACCTTC

clone_size: NA
v_call: TRBV13
d_call: TRBD2
j_call: TRBJ2-3
cdr3_aa: CASSGGTSGRTDTQYF
cdr3_nt: TGTGCCAGCAGCGGAGGGACTAGCGGGAGGACAGATACGCAGTATTTT

clone_size: NA
v_call: TRBV28
d_call: NA
j_call: TRBJ2-4
cdr3_aa: CASSSGLKNIQYF
cdr3_nt: TGTGCCAGCAGTTCCGGACTGAAAAACATTCAGTACTTC

clone_size: NA
v_call: TRBV19
d_call: TRBD1
j_call: TRBJ1-2
cdr3_aa: CASSAWTGGNGYTF
cdr3_nt: TGTGCCAGTAGTGCCTGGACAGGGGGCAATGGCTACACCTTC

clone_size: NA
v_call: TRBV30
d_call: TRBD2
j_call: TRBJ2-7
cdr3_aa: CAWRGKWTSGSSWEQYF
cdr3_nt: TGTGCCTGGAGGGGGAAATGGACTAGCGGGAGTTCTTGGGAGCAGTACTTC

clone_size: NA
v_call: TRBV13
d_call: NA
j_call: TRBJ1-6
cdr3_aa: CASSLGSSYNSPLHF
cdr3_nt: TGTGCCAGCAGCTTAGGCAGCTCCTATAATTCACCCCTCCACTTT

clone_size: once
v_call: TRBV25-1
d_call: TRBD1
j_call: TRBJ2-3
cdr3_aa: CASSGLRGAGGSDTQYF
cdr3_nt: TGTGCCAGCAGTGGGCTCAGGGGTGCAGGGGGCTCAGATACGCAGTATTTT

clone_size: NA
v_call: TRBV11-2
d_call: TRBD2
j_call: TRBJ2-2
cdr3_aa: CASRTSGNTGELFF
cdr3_nt: TGTGCCAGCCGGACTAGCGGGAACACCGGGGAGCTGTTTTTT

clone_size: NA
v_call: TRBV3-1/TRBV3-2
d_call: NA
j_call: TRBJ2-7
cdr3_aa: CASSQDASGTNYEQYF
cdr3_nt: TGTGCCAGCAGCCAAGACGCGTCCGGGACAAACTACGAGCAGTACTTC

clone_size: NA
v_call: TRBV28
d_call: TRBD1
j_call: TRBJ1-2
cdr3_aa: CASRYDRGRGGYTF
cdr3_nt: TGTGCCAGCAGATACGACAGGGGGCGCGGGGGCTACACCTTC

clone_size: NA
v_call: TRBV5-4
d_call: NA
j_call: TRBJ1-2
cdr3_aa: CASSPQGTEIYGYTF
cdr3_nt: TGTGCCAGCAGCCCACAGGGAACGGAAATCTATGGCTACACCTTC

clone_size: NA
v_call: TRBV19
d_call: NA
j_call: TRBJ1-5
cdr3_aa: CASSTAGYSNQPQHF
cdr3_nt: TGTGCCAGTAGTACCGCAGGCTATAGCAATCAGCCCCAGCATTTT

clone_size: NA
v_call: TRBV5-1
d_call: TRBD1
j_call: TRBJ1-2
cdr3_aa: CASSSDRGNNYGYTF
cdr3_nt: TGCGCCAGCAGCTCCGACAGGGGGAACAACTATGGCTACACCTTC

clone_size: NA
v_call: TRBV6-4
d_call: NA
j_call: TRBJ2-1
cdr3_aa: CASSDGESSYNEQFF
cdr3_nt: TGTGCCAGCAGTGATGGGGAGAGCTCCTACAATGAGCAGTTCTTC

clone_size: NA
v_call: TRBV28
d_call: TRBD1
j_call: TRBJ2-7
cdr3_aa: CASSSGGSYEQYF
cdr3_nt: TGTGCCAGCAGTTCAGGGGGCTCCTACGAGCAGTACTTC

clone_size: NA
v_call: TRBV6-5
d_call: NA
j_call: TRBJ1-2
cdr3_aa: CASRNAGHNTF
cdr3_nt: TGTGCCAGCAGAAACGCGGGGCACAACACCTTC

clone_size: once
v_call: TRBV7-9
d_call: TRBD1
j_call: TRBJ1-4
cdr3_aa: CASSPQGALATNEKLFF
cdr3_nt: TGTGCCAGCAGCCCACAGGGGGCCTTGGCAACTAATGAAAAACTGTTTTTT

clone_size: NA
v_call: TRBV11-2
d_call: TRBD1
j_call: TRBJ1-1
cdr3_aa: CASSPTGVGEAFF
cdr3_nt: TGTGCCAGCAGCCCGACAGGGGTTGGTGAAGCTTTCTTT

clone_size: few
v_call: TRBV5-8
d_call: TRBD1
j_call: TRBJ1-5
cdr3_aa: CASSLGDRVMDQPQHF
cdr3_nt: TGTGCCAGCAGCTTGGGGGACAGGGTGATGGATCAGCCCCAGCATTTT

clone_size: few
v_call: TRBV19
d_call: NA
j_call: TRBJ1-2
cdr3_aa: CATSIRTNYGYTF
cdr3_nt: TGTGCAACTTCAATCAGGACTAACTATGGCTACACCTTC